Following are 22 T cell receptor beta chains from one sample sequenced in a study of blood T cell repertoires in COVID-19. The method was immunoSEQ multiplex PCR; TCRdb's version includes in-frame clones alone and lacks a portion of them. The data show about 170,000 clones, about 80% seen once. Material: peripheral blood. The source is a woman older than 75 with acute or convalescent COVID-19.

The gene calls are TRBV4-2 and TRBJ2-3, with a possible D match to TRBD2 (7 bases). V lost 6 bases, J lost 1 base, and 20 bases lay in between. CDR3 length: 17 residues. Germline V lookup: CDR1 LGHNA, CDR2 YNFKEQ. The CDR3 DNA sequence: TGTGCCAGCAGTCCCGGGGGGCGGGGGCGAGGCACAGATACGCAGTATTTT. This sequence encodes CASSPGGRGRGTDTQYF.

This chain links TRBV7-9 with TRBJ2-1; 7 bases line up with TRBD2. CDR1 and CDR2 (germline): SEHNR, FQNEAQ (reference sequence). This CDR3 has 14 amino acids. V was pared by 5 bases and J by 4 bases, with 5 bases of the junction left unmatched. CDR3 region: CASSPGTTYNEQFF. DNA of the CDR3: TGTGCCAGCAGCCCCGGGACTACATACAATGAGCAGTTCTTC. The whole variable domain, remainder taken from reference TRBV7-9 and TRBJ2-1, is DTGVSQNPRHKITKRGQNVTFRCDPISEHNRLYWYRQTLGQGPEFLTYFQNEAQLEKSRLLSDRFSAERPKGSFSTLEIQRTEQGDSAMYLCASSPGTTYNEQFFGPGTRLTVL.

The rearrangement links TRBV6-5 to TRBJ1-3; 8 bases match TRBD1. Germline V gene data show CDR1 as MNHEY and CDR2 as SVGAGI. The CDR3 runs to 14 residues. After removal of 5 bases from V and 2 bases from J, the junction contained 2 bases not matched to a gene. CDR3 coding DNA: TGTGCCAGCAGTAAGACAGGGGCTGGAAACACCATATATTTT. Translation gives CASSKTGAGNTIYF.

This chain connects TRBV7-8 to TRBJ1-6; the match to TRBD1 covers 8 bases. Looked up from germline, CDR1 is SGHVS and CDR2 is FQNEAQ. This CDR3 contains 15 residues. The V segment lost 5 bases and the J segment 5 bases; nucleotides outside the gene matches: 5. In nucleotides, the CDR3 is TGTGCCAGCAGCGTGACAGGGGACGATAATTCACCCCTCCACTTT. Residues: CASSVTGDDNSPLHF. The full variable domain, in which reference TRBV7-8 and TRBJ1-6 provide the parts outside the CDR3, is GAGVSQSPRYKVAKRGQDVALRCDPISGHVSLFWYQQALGQGPEFLTYFQNEAQLDKSGLPSDRFFAERPEGSVSTLKIQRTQQEDSAVYLCASSVTGDDNSPLHFGNGTRLTVT.

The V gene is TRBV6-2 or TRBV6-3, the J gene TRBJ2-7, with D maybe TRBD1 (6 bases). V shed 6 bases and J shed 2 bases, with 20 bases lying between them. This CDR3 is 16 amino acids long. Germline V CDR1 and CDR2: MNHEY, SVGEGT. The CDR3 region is CASSQVLRTATYEQYF. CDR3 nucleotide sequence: TGTGCCAGCAGCCAAGTATTGAGGACAGCGACCTACGAGCAGTACTTC.

The CDR3 loop is CASSLDIDEQFF. DNA of the CDR3: TGTGCCAGCAGTCTTGACATCGATGAGCAGTTCTTC. The chain joins TRBV12-3 or TRBV12-4 to TRBJ2-1, with no clear D. The V gene lost 5 bases and the J gene lost 8 bases, with 10 bases spanning the gap. This CDR3 is built from 12 residues.

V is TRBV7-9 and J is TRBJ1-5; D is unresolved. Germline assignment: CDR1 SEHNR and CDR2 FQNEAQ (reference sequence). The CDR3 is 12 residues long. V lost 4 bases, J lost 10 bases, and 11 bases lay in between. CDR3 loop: CASSSSSLPQHF. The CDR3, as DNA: TGTGCCAGCAGCTCCTCGTCCCTACCCCAGCATTTT.

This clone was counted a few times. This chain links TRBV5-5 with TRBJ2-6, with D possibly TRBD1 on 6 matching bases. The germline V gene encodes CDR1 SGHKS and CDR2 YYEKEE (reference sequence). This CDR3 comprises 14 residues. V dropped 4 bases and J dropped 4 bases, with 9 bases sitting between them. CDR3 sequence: CASSLGQGANVLTF. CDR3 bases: TGTGCCAGCAGCCTAGGACAGGGGGCCAACGTCCTGACTTTC.

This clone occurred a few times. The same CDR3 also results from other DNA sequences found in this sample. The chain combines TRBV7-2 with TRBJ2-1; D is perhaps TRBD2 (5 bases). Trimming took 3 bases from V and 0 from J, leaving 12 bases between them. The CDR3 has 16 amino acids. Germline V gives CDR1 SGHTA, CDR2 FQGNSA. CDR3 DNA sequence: TGTGCCAGCAGCTTGGCGGGCACTAGCTCCTACAATGAGCAGTTCTTC. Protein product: CASSLAGTSSYNEQFF. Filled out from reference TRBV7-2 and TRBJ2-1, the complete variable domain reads GAGVSQSPSNKVTEKGKDVELRCDPISGHTALYWYRQSLGQGLEFLIYFQGNSAPDKSGLPSDRFSAERTGGSVSTLTIQRTQQEDSAVYLCASSLAGTSSYNEQFFGPGTRLTVL.

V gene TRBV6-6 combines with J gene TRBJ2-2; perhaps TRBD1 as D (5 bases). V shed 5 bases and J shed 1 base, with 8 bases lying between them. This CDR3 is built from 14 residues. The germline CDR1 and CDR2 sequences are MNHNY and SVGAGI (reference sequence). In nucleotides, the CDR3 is TGTGCCAGCAGTCGAGGACAGAACACCGGGGAGCTGTTTTTT. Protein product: CASSRGQNTGELFF.

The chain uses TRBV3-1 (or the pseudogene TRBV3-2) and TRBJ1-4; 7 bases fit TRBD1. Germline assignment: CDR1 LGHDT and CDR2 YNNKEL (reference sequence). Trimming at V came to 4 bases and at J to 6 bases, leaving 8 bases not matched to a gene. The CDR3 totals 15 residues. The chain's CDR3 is CASSLRQGRDEKLFF. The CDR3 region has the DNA TGTGCCAGCAGCCTGAGACAGGGCCGAGATGAAAAACTGTTTTTT.

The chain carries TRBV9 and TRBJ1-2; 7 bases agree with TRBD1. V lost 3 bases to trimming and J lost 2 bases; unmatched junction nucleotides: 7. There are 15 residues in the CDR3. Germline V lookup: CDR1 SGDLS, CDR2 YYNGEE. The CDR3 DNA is TGTGCCAGCAGCGCTACCGGGACAGAAAACTATGGCTACACCTTC. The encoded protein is CASSATGTENYGYTF.

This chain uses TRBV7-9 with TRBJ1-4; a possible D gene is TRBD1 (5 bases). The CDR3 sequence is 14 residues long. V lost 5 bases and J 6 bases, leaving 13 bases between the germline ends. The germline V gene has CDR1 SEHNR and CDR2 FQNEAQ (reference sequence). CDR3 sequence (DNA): TGTGCCAGCAGCCTCCGACAGACAGATGAAAAACTGTTTTTT. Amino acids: CASSLRQTDEKLFF. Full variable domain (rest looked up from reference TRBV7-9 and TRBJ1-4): DTGVSQNPRHKITKRGQNVTFRCDPISEHNRLYWYRQTLGQGPEFLTYFQNEAQLEKSRLLSDRFSAERPKGSFSTLEIQRTEQGDSAMYLCASSLRQTDEKLFFGSGTQLSVL.

DNA of the CDR3: TGCGCCAGCAGCTTGGCCGGACAGGGGCGCGAGCAGTACTTC. This gives the protein CASSLAGQGREQYF. The chain recombines TRBV5-1 with TRBJ2-7; 9 bases line up with TRBD1. Trimming at V came to 0 bases and at J to 6 bases, leaving 4 bases not matched to a gene. Germline V lookup: CDR1 SGHRS, CDR2 YFSETQ. The CDR3 is made up of 14 amino acids.

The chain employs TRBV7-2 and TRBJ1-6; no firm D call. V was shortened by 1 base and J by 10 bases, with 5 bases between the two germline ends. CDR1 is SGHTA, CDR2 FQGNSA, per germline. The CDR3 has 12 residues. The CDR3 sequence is CASSLDYSPLHF. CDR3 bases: TGTGCCAGCAGCTTAGACTACTCACCCCTCCACTTT.

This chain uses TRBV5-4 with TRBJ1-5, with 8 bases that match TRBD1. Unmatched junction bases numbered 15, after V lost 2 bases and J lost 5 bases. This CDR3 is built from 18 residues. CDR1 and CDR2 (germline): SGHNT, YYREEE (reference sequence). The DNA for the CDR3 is TGTGCCAGCAGCTTCTGGGACAACCGGGACAGGAGAGATCAGCCCCAGCATTTT. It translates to CASSFWDNRDRRDQPQHF.

The CDR3 nucleotides are TGTGCCAGCAGCTTGGACAGGGCCCCCGGCGGCTACACCTTC. Its translation is CASSLDRAPGGYTF. The rearrangement links TRBV5-4 to TRBJ1-2; D perhaps matches TRBD1 (6 bases). V gave up 0 bases and J gave up 8 bases, with 14 bases separating them. The CDR3 has 14 residues. CDR1 is SGHNT, CDR2 YYREEE, per germline (reference sequence).

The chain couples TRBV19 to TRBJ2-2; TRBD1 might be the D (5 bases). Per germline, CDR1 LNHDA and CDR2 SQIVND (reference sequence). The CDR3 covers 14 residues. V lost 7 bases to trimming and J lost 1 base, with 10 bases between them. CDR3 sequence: CASTGQWNTGELFF. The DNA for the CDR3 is TGTGCCAGTACTGGACAATGGAACACCGGGGAGCTGTTTTTT.

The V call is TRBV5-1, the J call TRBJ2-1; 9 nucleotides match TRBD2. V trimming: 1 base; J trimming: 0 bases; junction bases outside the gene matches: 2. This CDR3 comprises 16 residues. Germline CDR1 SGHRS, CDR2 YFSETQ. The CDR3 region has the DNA TGCGCCAGCAGCTTGTTTAGCGGGAGCTCCTACAATGAGCAGTTCTTC. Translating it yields CASSLFSGSSYNEQFF.

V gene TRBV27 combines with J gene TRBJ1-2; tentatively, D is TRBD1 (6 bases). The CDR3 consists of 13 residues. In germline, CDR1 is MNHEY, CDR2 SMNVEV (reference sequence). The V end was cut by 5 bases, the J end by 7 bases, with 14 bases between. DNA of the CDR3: TGTGCCAGCAGTCCAAATGGGGGGGCTGGCTACACCTTC. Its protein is CASSPNGGAGYTF.

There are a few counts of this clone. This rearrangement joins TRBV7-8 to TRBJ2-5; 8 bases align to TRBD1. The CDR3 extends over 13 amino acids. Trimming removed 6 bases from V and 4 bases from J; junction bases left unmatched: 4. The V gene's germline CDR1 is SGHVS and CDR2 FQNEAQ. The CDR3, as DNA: TGTGCCAGCAGTCCTACAGGGGGAGAGACCCAGTACTTC. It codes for CASSPTGGETQYF. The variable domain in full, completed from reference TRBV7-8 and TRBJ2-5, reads GAGVSQSPRYKVAKRGQDVALRCDPISGHVSLFWYQQALGQGPEFLTYFQNEAQLDKSGLPSDRFFAERPEGSVSTLKIQRTQQEDSAVYLCASSPTGGETQYFGPGTRLLVL.

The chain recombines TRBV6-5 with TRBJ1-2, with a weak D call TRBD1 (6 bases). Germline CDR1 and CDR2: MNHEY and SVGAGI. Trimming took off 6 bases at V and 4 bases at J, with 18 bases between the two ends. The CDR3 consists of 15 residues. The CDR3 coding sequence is TGTGCCAGCAGGTACCGGGACAACGGTGGCTATGGCTACACCTTC. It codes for CASRYRDNGGYGYTF.